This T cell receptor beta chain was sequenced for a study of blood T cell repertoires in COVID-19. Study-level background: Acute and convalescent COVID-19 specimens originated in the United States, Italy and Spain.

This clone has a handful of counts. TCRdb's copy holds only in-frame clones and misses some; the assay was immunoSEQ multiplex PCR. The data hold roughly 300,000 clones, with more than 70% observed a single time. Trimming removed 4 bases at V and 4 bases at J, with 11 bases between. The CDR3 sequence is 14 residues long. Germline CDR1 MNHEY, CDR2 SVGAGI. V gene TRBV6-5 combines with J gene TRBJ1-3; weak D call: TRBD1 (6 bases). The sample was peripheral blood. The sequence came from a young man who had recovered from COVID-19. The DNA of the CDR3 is TGTGCCAGCAGTTTTGACAGGTTCGGAAACACCATATATTTT. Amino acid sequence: CASSFDRFGNTIYF.